Following are 15 T cell receptor beta chains from one sample sequenced in a study of blood T cell repertoires in COVID-19. Sequencing used immunoSEQ multiplex PCR; TCRdb keeps in-frame clones, though not all of them. Of a few hundred thousand clones in the sample, over 75% were seen once. The sequenced sample consisted of PBMCs or T cells enriched from blood (not recorded which). These receptors were obtained from a woman in her thirties or forties who had recovered from COVID-19.

This sequence joins TRBV19 and TRBJ2-7; 8 bases are shared with TRBD1. The trim removed 9 bases at V and 2 bases at J, leaving 6 bases unmatched. CDR3 length: 13 amino acids. Germline CDR1 is LNHDA and CDR2 is SQIVND (reference sequence). The CDR3 reads CASKGTGAYEQYF. The CDR3, as DNA: TGTGCCAGCAAGGGGACAGGAGCCTACGAGCAGTACTTC.

This chain connects TRBV2 to TRBJ2-7, with TRBD1 matching over 7 bases. CDR3 size: 14 residues. The J segment lost 3 bases and the V segment lost 11 bases, leaving 13 bases of the junction unmatched. Germline loops: CDR1 SNHLY, CDR2 FYNNEI. CDR3 DNA sequence: TGTGCCGGAAGAGCCATTAGGGGGCTCTACGAGCAGTACTTC. Translating it yields CAGRAIRGLYEQYF.

The rearrangement joins TRBV10-2 to TRBJ2-1; 10 positions match TRBD2. V dropped 7 bases and J dropped 7; count of bases not matched to a gene: 25. Germline V gene sequence: CDR1 WSHSY, CDR2 SAAADI. The length of the CDR3 is 20 residues. The CDR3 sequence is CASTSGRDRQLPGVLNEQFF. The DNA for the CDR3 is TGCGCCAGCACCAGCGGGAGGGACCGACAACTCCCGGGGGTCCTTAATGAGCAGTTCTTC.

The chain couples TRBV19 to TRBJ2-6; D unresolved. CDR3 length: 16 residues. The V end lost 5 bases, the J end lost 6 bases, and 17 bases lay between the germline ends. Per germline, CDR1 LNHDA and CDR2 SQIVND (reference sequence). This chain's CDR3 is CASSRHSSLVANVLTF. Here the CDR3 DNA reads TGTGCCAGTAGTCGACACTCCAGTCTGGTGGCCAACGTCCTGACTTTC. Full variable domain (rest looked up from reference TRBV19 and TRBJ2-6): DGGITQSPKYLFRKEGQNVTLSCEQNLNHDAMYWYRQDPGQGLRLIYYSQIVNDFQKGDIAEGYSVSREKKESFPLTVTSAQKNPTAFYLCASSRHSSLVANVLTFGAGSRLTVL.

The genes are TRBV5-6 and TRBJ2-7, with 9 bases aligning to TRBD1. Germline V gives CDR1 SGHDT, CDR2 YYEEEE. Trimming at V came to 6 bases and at J to 2 bases, leaving 6 bases not matched to a gene. The CDR3 sequence is 14 residues long. The CDR3 here is CASTRTGATYEQYF. The CDR3 bases are TGTGCCAGCACCCGGACAGGGGCCACCTACGAGCAGTACTTC.

V usage is TRBV18 and J usage is TRBJ1-5; D possibly corresponds to TRBD1 (6 bases). Germline assignment: CDR1 KGHSH and CDR2 LQKENI. Trimming stripped 3 bases from V and 3 bases from J, with 15 bases between. The CDR3 extends over 16 amino acids. The CDR3 reads CASSPLSGDLNQPQHF. The CDR3 DNA reads as TGTGCCAGCTCACCGTTGTCAGGGGACCTCAATCAGCCCCAGCATTTT.

This chain connects TRBV24-1 to TRBJ1-2; no reliable D call. Trimming stripped 8 bases from V and 5 bases from J, with 17 bases between. The CDR3 is 14 residues long. Germline V gene data show CDR1 as KGHDR and CDR2 as SFDVKD. CDR3 sequence (DNA): TGTGCCACCAACCTTGTTGAGCCCACGTATGGCTACACCTTC. Translation gives CATNLVEPTYGYTF.

J is TRBJ2-7 and V is TRBV9, with 8 positions matching TRBD1. Germline loops: CDR1 SGDLS, CDR2 YYNGEE. After removal of 7 bases from V and 3 bases from J, the junction contained 15 bases not matched to a gene. This CDR3 contains 16 residues. CDR3 sequence (DNA): TGTGCCAGCTCGCCTTCCGACAGGGGAAGTCTCTACGAGCAGTACTTC. Translated: CASSPSDRGSLYEQYF.

The chain uses TRBV15 and TRBJ2-5; 11 nucleotides line up with TRBD2. The CDR3 is 17 amino acids. CDR1 LNHNV and CDR2 YYDKDF come from the germline V gene (reference sequence). Germline trimming cut 0 bases from V and 1 base from J; bases unmatched to any gene: 4. The chain's CDR3 is CATSRDRLAGTQETQYF. The CDR3 DNA is TGTGCCACCAGCAGAGACCGACTAGCGGGAACCCAAGAGACCCAGTACTTC.

The chain couples TRBV6-1 to TRBJ1-5; 7 bases are a match to TRBD1. The CDR3 is 15 amino acids. J gave up 1 base and V 3 bases, and 3 bases lay outside the gene matches. Germline CDR1 MNHNS, CDR2 SASEGT. The DNA of the CDR3 is TGTGCCAGCAGTGACCTGGGACAGAGCAATCAGCCCCAGCATTTT. Amino acids: CASSDLGQSNQPQHF.

Note on this clone: The same CDR3 can be traced to other DNA sequences in this sample. The genes are TRBV5-1 and TRBJ1-5; D is unclear. Per germline, CDR1 SGHRS and CDR2 YFSETQ. This CDR3 has 13 amino acids. Trimming shortened V by 0 bases and J by 5 bases, and 6 bases separated the two germline ends. The CDR3 region has the DNA TGCGCCAGCAGCTTGGCGCCGGATCAGCCCCAGCATTTT. It yields the protein CASSLAPDQPQHF.

The genes are TRBV2 and TRBJ1-5; 8 bases are shared with TRBD1. V shed 5 bases, J shed 5 bases, and the junction held 5 bases outside the gene matches. There are 14 residues in the CDR3. Per the germline V gene, CDR1 is SNHLY and CDR2 is FYNNEI. CDR3 in amino acids: CASSFRGRDQPQHF. The CDR3 coding sequence is TGTGCCAGCAGTTTCAGGGGGCGCGATCAGCCCCAGCATTTT.

The genes are TRBV5-1 and TRBJ2-3, with D possibly being TRBD1 (5 bases). The CDR3 is made up of 15 amino acids. Trimming shortened V by 1 base and J by 4 bases, and 13 bases separated the two germline ends. Germline CDR1 reads SGHRS; CDR2 reads YFSETQ. The CDR3 DNA reads as TGCGCCAGCAGCTTGCAGGGAAGTGAGGCAGATACGCAGTATTTT. It yields the protein CASSLQGSEADTQYF.

The rearrangement links TRBV7-8 to TRBJ2-3, with 9 bases lining up with TRBD1. CDR3 length equals 20 residues. Trimming removed 5 bases from V and 4 bases from J; junction bases left unmatched: 22. CDR1 and CDR2 (germline): SGHVS, FQNEAQ. CDR3 region: CASSRAYGHWDRDRSDTQYF. CDR3 bases: TGTGCCAGCAGCCGCGCTTATGGGCATTGGGACAGGGACCGGTCAGATACGCAGTATTTT.

V is TRBV24-1 and J is TRBJ2-5, with D tentatively TRBD1 (5 bases). Germline lookup yields CDR1 KGHDR and CDR2 SFDVKD. This CDR3 comprises 10 residues. The CDR3 DNA reads as TGTGCACCAGGGCTAGAGACCCAGTACTTC. Translating gives CAPGLETQYF.